Following are 25 T cell receptor beta chains from one sample sequenced in a study of T cells in Graves' hyperthyroidism and ophthalmopathy. TCR beta CDR3 regions were amplified from RNA transcripts. The HTBI primer set drove a first-round RT-PCR of the TCR CDR3. From the multiplex PCR reads, TCRdb called clonotypes with MiXCR, one entry per CDR3 protein. The sample holds roughly 420,000 distinct CDR3 sequences; approximately 15% are singletons and the top ten take around 14%. Sample: blood. All receptors derive from a woman aged 18-35 years with Graves' hyperthyroidism.

This clonotype has at least ten counts. The chain combines TRBV5-1 with TRBJ2-1, with 7 bases identical to TRBD2. V dropped 1 base and J dropped 6; count of bases not matched to a gene: 1. CDR3 length: 13 amino acids. Germline CDR1 SGHRS, CDR2 YFSETQ. CDR3 region: CASSLPGGNEQFF. CDR3 in DNA: TGCGCCAGCAGCTTGCCGGGGGGCAATGAGCAGTTCTTC.

The chain links TRBV5-1 to TRBJ2-1; D may be TRBD1 (5 bases). There are 15 residues in the CDR3. Looked up from germline, CDR1 is SGHRS and CDR2 is YFSETQ. V was trimmed by 1 base and J by 2 bases, leaving 10 bases between them. The CDR3 loop is CASSLTATAYNEQFF. The CDR3, as DNA: TGCGCCAGCAGCTTGACAGCGACAGCCTACAATGAGCAGTTCTTC.

The count of this clonotype is one. DNA of the CDR3: TGCGCCAGCAGCCCAGGACTGGGAGTAGAGATGGCCAACGTCCTGACTTTC. Protein product: CASSPGLGVEMANVLTF. This chain connects TRBV4-1 to TRBJ2-6; maybe TRBD2 (5 bases). The V and J ends lost 4 bases and 6 bases respectively, with 19 bases between them. Looked up from germline, CDR1 is MGHRA and CDR2 is YSYEKL. CDR3 length: 17 residues.

The chain recombines TRBV20-1 with TRBJ2-1, with D maybe TRBD1 (6 bases). Germline CDR1 and CDR2: DFQATT and SNEGSKA (reference sequence). The CDR3 has 13 amino acids. The V and J ends lost 5 bases and 6 bases respectively, with 14 bases between them. The DNA of the CDR3 is TGCAGTGCTGATAAGGACAGTGGCAATGAGCAGTTCTTC. This encodes CSADKDSGNEQFF.

The sample holds a few counts of this clonotype. The chain combines TRBV9 with TRBJ2-1, with 10 bases that match TRBD2. J was trimmed by 3 bases and V by 4 bases; bases with no gene match: 10. The CDR3 spans 17 residues. Germline lookup yields CDR1 SGDLS and CDR2 YYNGEE. CDR3 amino acids: CASSFRLAGFNYNEQFF. CDR3 coding DNA: TGTGCCAGCAGCTTTAGACTAGCGGGCTTTAACTACAATGAGCAGTTCTTC.

Ten or more counts support this clonotype. The chain has TRBV2 and TRBJ1-5; no reliable D call. Germline CDR1 reads SNHLY; CDR2 reads FYNNEI. Trimming stripped 4 bases from V and 2 bases from J, with 9 bases between. This CDR3 spans 14 amino acids. CDR3 sequence (DNA): TGTGCCAGCAGTGTTAGGAAAGGCAATCAGCCCCAGCATTTT. This codes for CASSVRKGNQPQHF.

This clonotype was picked up many times. V usage is TRBV14 and J usage is TRBJ1-6, with 7 bases matching TRBD1. Per germline, CDR1 SGHDN and CDR2 FVKESK. The CDR3 has 15 residues. V dropped 1 base and J dropped 7; count of bases not matched to a gene: 4. CDR3: CASSQVQGGNSPLHF. DNA for the CDR3: TGTGCCAGCAGCCAAGTGCAGGGGGGCAATTCACCCCTCCACTTT.

Turning to this clonotype: A much more abundant neighbour one base away suggests this may be a read error. The chain employs TRBV7-9 and TRBJ2-7; D gene uncertain. The closer fit of TRBJ2-1 to the DNA end suggests the J call may be wrong. The CDR3 has 15 amino acids. The germline V gene encodes CDR1 SEHNR and CDR2 FQNEAQ (reference sequence). Here the CDR3 DNA reads TGTGCCAGCAGCTTATCCAGAAGCCCCCCCTACGAGCAGTTCTTC. Its translation: CASSLSRSPPYEQFF.

This clonotype has only a few counts. The chain is built from TRBV2 and TRBJ2-3; TRBD2 matches 8 bases. Germline loops: CDR1 SNHLY, CDR2 FYNNEI. CDR3 length: 13 residues. V lost 6 bases to trimming and J lost 10 bases; unmatched junction nucleotides: 9. DNA for the CDR3: TGTGCCAGCAGGGGTACCGGGAGGGGGGCGCAGTATTTT. This codes for CASRGTGRGAQYF.

The chain recombines TRBV10-3 with TRBJ2-5; no reliable D call. The V gene lost 6 bases and the J gene lost 2 bases, with 10 bases spanning the gap. The CDR3 contains 13 residues. Germline loops: CDR1 ENHRY, CDR2 SYGVKD. DNA of the CDR3: TGTGCCATCAGCCGCACCCCGCAAGAGACCCAGTACTTC. Amino acid sequence: CAISRTPQETQYF.

The V call is TRBV29-1, the J call TRBJ2-3, with 11 nucleotides matching TRBD1. The CDR3 totals 16 residues. Germline V gene lookup returns CDR1 SQVTM and CDR2 ANQGSEA. V shed 6 bases and J 6 bases; nucleotides not matched to a gene: 14. CDR3: CSVEASGTGGLDTQYF. CDR3 coding DNA: TGCAGCGTGGAGGCATCCGGGACAGGGGGGCTCGATACGCAGTATTTT.

There are a few counts of this clonotype. V gene TRBV27 combines with J gene TRBJ1-2, with 8 bases aligning to TRBD1. Per the germline V gene, CDR1 is MNHEY and CDR2 is SMNVEV (reference sequence). The CDR3 extends over 14 amino acids. The trim removed 6 bases at V and 2 bases at J, leaving 5 bases unmatched. The CDR3 here is CASRWGQVNYGYTF. Here the CDR3 DNA reads TGTGCCAGCAGATGGGGACAGGTGAACTATGGCTACACCTTC.

In its sample, this clonotype was seen a few times. This chain joins TRBV6-5 and TRBJ1-2; 8 bases are a match to TRBD1. This CDR3 contains 17 residues. Germline assignment: CDR1 MNHEY and CDR2 SVGAGI. The junction had 10 bases not matched to a gene; V was cut back by 0 bases and J by 4 bases. Written as DNA, the CDR3 is TGTGCCAGCAGTTACTCGGGCAGGGGGCGGGTTGGCTATGGCTACACCTTC. It encodes CASSYSGRGRVGYGYTF.

The table lists this clonotype with many counts. This chain joins TRBV6-1 and TRBJ1-6; D may be TRBD1 (5 bases). Germline CDR1 MNHNS, CDR2 SASEGT. V was clipped by 5 bases and J by 9 bases, with 17 bases between them. There are 15 residues in the CDR3. CDR3: CASSRRTRIGSPLHF. In DNA form, the CDR3 reads TGTGCCAGCAGTCGACGGACACGGATCGGTTCACCCCTCCACTTT.

V usage is TRBV4-1 and J usage is TRBJ1-2; tentatively, D is TRBD1 (5 bases). V lost 1 base to trimming and J lost 0 bases, with 9 bases between them. The CDR3 covers 15 residues. Per the germline V gene, CDR1 is MGHRA and CDR2 is YSYEKL. In DNA, the CDR3 is TGCGCCAGCAGCCAAGTGGGGGGGACTAACTATGGCTACACCTTC. Protein: CASSQVGGTNYGYTF.

This clonotype was picked up many times. The V and J genes are TRBV13 and TRBJ2-7; D may be TRBD2 (7 bases). Germline V gene lookup returns CDR1 PRHDT and CDR2 FYEKMQ (reference sequence). The CDR3 is 17 amino acids. V lost 7 bases to trimming and J lost 2 bases, with 24 bases between them. DNA of the CDR3: TGTGCCAGCACCCGGTGGCGGGGGCAGGGCGGCACCTACGAGCAGTACTTC. This gives the protein CASTRWRGQGGTYEQYF.

This clonotype has just a few counts. This rearrangement joins TRBV4-1 to TRBJ1-2; 9 bases agree with TRBD1. The germline gives CDR1 MGHRA, CDR2 YSYEKL. The CDR3 loop spans 17 amino acids. The V gene end was trimmed by 2 bases and the J gene end by 6 bases; junction bases not matched to a gene: 13. CDR3 bases: TGCGCCAGCAGCCAAAGCTTAACCGGGACAGGGTACGATGGCTACACCTTC. Its protein is CASSQSLTGTGYDGYTF.

This chain links TRBV15 with TRBJ2-5, with D perhaps TRBD2 (6 bases). Germline-derived CDR1 and CDR2 are LNHNV and YYDKDF (reference sequence). Trimming removed 1 base at V and 6 bases at J, with 9 bases between. CDR3 length: 13 residues. The CDR3 region has the DNA TGTGCCACCAGCAGAGTCCGGGGGAAGACCCAGTACTTC. This codes for CATSRVRGKTQYF.

At least ten counts were recorded for this clonotype. CDR3 loop: CSASRNEQYF. The CDR3 nucleotides are TGCAGTGCTTCCCGCAACGAGCAGTACTTC. The chain is built from TRBV20-1 and TRBJ2-7; D is unresolved. Between the trimmed V and J ends, which lost 5 bases and 5 bases, there was a span of 7 bases. This CDR3 spans 10 amino acids. Germline CDR1 is DFQATT and CDR2 is SNEGSKA (reference sequence).

This clonotype was counted at least ten times. The V gene is TRBV2, the J gene TRBJ2-7, with 14 bases fitting TRBD2. J was trimmed by 4 bases and V by 7 bases; bases with no gene match: 15. The germline V gene encodes CDR1 SNHLY and CDR2 FYNNEI. CDR3 size: 18 residues. In nucleotides, the CDR3 is TGTGCCAGCAACCCGGGACTAGCGGGAGTGAGTACGGGGTACGAGCAGTACTTC. It specifies CASNPGLAGVSTGYEQYF.

The V gene is TRBV18, the J gene TRBJ1-1; D possibly corresponds to TRBD1 (6 bases). V was shortened by 1 base and J by 5 bases, with 11 bases between the two germline ends. Germline V CDR1 and CDR2: KGHSH, LQKENI. CDR3 length: 14 amino acids. Here the CDR3 reads CASSPHGGWTEAFF. CDR3 sequence (DNA): TGTGCCAGCTCACCACACGGGGGCTGGACTGAAGCTTTCTTT.

This clonotype has only a few counts. At one of its ends the junction is not consistent with the germline gene, which may arise from a read error. The chain uses TRBV15 and TRBJ1-2; D is unresolved. CDR3 length: 16 residues. Germline V CDR1 and CDR2: LNHNV, YYDKDF (reference sequence). CDR3 loop: CATSRDPPRFNYGYTF. In DNA, the CDR3 is TGTGCCACCAGTAGAGATCCCCCCAGATTCAACTATGGCTACACCTTC.

This clonotype was found a few times. V gene TRBV19 combines with J gene TRBJ1-5; D is uncertain. CDR3 length: 15 residues. The germline V and J ends were trimmed by 7 bases and 0 bases, with 13 bases remaining between them. The germline V gene encodes CDR1 LNHDA and CDR2 SQIVND (reference sequence). CDR3 bases: TGTGCCAGTAAGACGGACCCGTATAGCAATCAGCCCCAGCATTTT. Translation: CASKTDPYSNQPQHF.

The chain is built from TRBV6-6 and TRBJ2-1, with TRBD2 matching over 14 bases. The germline gives CDR1 MNHNY, CDR2 SVGAGI (reference sequence). The CDR3 extends over 17 amino acids. V shed 0 bases, J shed 10 bases, and the junction held 8 bases outside the gene matches. In nucleotides, the CDR3 is TGTGCCAGCAGTTACTCGACAAAGACTAGCGGGAGGGGAGAGCAGTTCTTC. This sequence encodes CASSYSTKTSGRGEQFF.

The V and J genes are TRBV10-3 and TRBJ2-5, with 10 bases identical to TRBD2. V shed 8 bases, J shed 5 bases, and the junction held 11 bases outside the gene matches. CDR3 length: 15 amino acids. Germline-derived CDR1 and CDR2 are ENHRY and SYGVKD. The CDR3 loop reads CAILIAGGWGETQYF. The CDR3 DNA reads as TGTGCCATCTTAATAGCGGGAGGTTGGGGGGAGACCCAGTACTTC.